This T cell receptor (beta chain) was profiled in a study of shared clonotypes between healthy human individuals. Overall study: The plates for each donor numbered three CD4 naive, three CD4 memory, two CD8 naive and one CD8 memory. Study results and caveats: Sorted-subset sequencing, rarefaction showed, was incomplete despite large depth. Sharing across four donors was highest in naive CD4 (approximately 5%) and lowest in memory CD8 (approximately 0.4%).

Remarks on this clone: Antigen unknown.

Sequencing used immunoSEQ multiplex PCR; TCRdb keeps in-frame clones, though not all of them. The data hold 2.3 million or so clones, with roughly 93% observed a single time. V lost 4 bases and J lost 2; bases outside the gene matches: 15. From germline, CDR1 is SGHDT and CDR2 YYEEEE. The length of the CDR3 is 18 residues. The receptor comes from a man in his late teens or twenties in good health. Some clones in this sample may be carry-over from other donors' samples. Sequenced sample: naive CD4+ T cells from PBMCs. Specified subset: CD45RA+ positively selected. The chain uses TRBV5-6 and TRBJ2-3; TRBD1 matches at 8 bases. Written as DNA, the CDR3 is TGTGCCAGCAGCGGAGGACAGGGAGCGGCTCCCTACACAGATACGCAGTATTTT. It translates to CASSGGQGAAPYTDTQYF.